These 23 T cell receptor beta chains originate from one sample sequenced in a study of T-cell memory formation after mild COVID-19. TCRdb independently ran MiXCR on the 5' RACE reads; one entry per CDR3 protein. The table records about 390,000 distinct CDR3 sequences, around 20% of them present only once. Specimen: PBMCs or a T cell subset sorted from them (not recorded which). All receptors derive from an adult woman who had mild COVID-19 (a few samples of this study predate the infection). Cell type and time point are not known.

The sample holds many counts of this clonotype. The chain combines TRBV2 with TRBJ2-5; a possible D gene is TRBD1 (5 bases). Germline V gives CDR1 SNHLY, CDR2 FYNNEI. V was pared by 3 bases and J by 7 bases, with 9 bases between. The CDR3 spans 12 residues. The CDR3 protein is CASSDSTGTQYF. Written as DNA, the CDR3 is TGTGCCAGCAGTGACAGTACAGGGACCCAGTACTTC.

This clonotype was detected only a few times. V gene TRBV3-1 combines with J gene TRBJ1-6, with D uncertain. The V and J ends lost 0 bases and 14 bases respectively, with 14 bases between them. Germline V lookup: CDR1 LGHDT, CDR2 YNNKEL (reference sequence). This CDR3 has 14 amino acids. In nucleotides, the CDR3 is TGTGCCAGCAGCCAAGATTTGTCCCCGTTGGCCCTCCACTTT. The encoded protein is CASSQDLSPLALHF.

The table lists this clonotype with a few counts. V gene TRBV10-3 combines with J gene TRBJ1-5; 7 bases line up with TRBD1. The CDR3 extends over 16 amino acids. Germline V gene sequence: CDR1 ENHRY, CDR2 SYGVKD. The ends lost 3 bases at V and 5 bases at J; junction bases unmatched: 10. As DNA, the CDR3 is TGTGCCATCAGTGATAGGGGGCGCGGGGTAGATCAGCCCCAGCATTTT. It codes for CAISDRGRGVDQPQHF.

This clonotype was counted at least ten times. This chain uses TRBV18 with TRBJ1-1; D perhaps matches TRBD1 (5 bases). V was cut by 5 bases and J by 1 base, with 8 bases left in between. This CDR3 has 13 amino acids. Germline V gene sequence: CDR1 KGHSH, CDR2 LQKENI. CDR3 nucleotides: TGTGCCAGCTCAGGGACCCAGAACACTGAAGCTTTCTTT. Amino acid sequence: CASSGTQNTEAFF.

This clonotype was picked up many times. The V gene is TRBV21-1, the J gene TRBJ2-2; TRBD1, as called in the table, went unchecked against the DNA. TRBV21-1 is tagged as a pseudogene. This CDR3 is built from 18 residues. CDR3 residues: CASSTGSSGGTNTGELFF. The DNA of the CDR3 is TGTGCCAGCAGCACAGGGTCCTCAGGGGGAACGAACACCGGGGAGCTGTTTTTT.

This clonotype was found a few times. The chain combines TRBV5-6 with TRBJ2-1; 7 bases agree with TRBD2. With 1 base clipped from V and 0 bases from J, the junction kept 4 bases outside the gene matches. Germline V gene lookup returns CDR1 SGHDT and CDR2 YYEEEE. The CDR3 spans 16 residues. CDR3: CASSLRGRISYNEQFF. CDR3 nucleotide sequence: TGTGCCAGCAGCTTGCGCGGGAGAATCTCCTACAATGAGCAGTTCTTC.

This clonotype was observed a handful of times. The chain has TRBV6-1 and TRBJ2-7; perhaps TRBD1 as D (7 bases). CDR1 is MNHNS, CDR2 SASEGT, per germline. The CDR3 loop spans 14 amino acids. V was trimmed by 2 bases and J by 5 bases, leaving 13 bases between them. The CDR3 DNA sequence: TGTGCCAGCAGTGAAAGGAGCAGGGGGGACGAGCAGTACTTC. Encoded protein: CASSERSRGDEQYF.

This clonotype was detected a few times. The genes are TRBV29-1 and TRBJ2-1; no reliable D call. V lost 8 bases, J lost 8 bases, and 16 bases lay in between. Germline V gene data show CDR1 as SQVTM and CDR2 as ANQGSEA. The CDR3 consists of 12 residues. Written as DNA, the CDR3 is TGCAGCTTCCCGGGCCTCGGCTATGAGCAGTTCTTC. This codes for CSFPGLGYEQFF.

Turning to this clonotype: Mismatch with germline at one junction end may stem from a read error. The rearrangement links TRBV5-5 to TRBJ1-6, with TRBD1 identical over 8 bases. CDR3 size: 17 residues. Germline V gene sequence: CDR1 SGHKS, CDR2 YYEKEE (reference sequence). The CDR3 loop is CASSLRTGRILDSPLHF. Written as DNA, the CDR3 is TGTGCCAGCAGCCTTAGGACAGGGCGGATCCTTGATTCTCCCCTCCACTTT.

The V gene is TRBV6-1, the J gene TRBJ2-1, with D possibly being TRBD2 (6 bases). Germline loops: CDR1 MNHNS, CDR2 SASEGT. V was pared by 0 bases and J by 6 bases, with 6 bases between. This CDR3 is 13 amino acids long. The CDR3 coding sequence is TGTGCCAGCAGTGAAGCACTAGCCAATGAGCAGTTCTTC. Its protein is CASSEALANEQFF.

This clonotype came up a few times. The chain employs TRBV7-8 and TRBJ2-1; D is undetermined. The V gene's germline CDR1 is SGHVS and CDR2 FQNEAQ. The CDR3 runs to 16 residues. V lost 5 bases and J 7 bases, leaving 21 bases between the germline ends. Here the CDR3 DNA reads TGTGCCAGCAGCCCCCTCTCCGGCCAGGTACGGAATGAGCAGTTCTTC. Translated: CASSPLSGQVRNEQFF.

As DNA, the CDR3 is TGTGCCAGCACCCCGGGACAGAGCTCCTACGAGCAGTACTTC. This codes for CASTPGQSSYEQYF. The chain is built from TRBV6-1 and TRBJ2-7; 7 nucleotides agree with TRBD1. The CDR3 runs 14 residues. V shed 7 bases and J 0 bases; nucleotides not matched to a gene: 6. Germline V gives CDR1 MNHNS, CDR2 SASEGT.

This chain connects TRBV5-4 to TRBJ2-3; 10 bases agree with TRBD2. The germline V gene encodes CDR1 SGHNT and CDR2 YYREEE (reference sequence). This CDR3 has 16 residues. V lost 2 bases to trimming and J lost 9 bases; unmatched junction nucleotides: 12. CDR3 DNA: TGTGCCAGCAGCTTTAGGGTTCTAGCGGGAGTTAACACGCAGTATTTT. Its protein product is CASSFRVLAGVNTQYF.

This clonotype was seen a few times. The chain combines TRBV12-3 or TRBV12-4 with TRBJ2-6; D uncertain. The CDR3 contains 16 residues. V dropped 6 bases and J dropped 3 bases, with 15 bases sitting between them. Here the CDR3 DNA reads TGTGCCAGCAGGCAATTGATAGGCGGTGGGGCCAACGTCCTGACTTTC. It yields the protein CASRQLIGGGANVLTF.

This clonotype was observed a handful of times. The CDR3, as DNA: TGCGCCAGCAGTCGTTACAGGGACCCCCGTACAGAAAGACAGTTCTTC. It yields the protein CASSRYRDPRTERQFF. V gene TRBV5-1 combines with J gene TRBJ2-1; possibly TRBD1 for D (6 bases). This CDR3 comprises 16 residues. The germline CDR1 and CDR2 sequences are SGHRS and YFSETQ. The V and J ends lost 5 bases and 13 bases respectively, with 28 bases between them.

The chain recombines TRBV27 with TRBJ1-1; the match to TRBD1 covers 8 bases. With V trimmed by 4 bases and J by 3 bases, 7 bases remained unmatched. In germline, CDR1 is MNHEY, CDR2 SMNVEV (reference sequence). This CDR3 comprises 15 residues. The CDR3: CASSSGGWGYTEAFF. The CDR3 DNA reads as TGTGCCAGCAGTTCAGGGGGCTGGGGTTACACTGAAGCTTTCTTT.

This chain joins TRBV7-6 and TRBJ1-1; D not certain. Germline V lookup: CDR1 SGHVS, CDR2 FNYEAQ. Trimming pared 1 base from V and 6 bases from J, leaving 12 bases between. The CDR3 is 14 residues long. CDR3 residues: CASSLVVGNPEAFF. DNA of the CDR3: TGTGCCAGCAGCTTAGTGGTAGGCAATCCTGAAGCTTTCTTT.

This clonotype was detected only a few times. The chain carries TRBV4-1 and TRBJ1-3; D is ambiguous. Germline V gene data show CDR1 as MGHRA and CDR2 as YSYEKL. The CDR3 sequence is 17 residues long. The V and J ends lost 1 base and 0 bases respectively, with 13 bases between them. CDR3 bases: TGCGCCAGCAGCCAAGGCCGGCAGTCCCGCTCTGGAAACACCATATATTTT. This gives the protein CASSQGRQSRSGNTIYF.

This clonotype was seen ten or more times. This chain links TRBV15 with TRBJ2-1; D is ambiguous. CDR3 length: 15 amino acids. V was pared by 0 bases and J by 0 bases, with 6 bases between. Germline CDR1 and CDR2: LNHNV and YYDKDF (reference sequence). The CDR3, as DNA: TGTGCCACCAGCAGAGATACGGACTCCTACAATGAGCAGTTCTTC. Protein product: CATSRDTDSYNEQFF.

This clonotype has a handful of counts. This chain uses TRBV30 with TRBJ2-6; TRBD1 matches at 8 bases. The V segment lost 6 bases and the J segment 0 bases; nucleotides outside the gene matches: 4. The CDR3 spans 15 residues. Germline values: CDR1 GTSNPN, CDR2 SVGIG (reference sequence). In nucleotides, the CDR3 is TGTGCCTGCGACAGGGGACTCTCTGGGGCCAACGTCCTGACTTTC. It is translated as CACDRGLSGANVLTF.

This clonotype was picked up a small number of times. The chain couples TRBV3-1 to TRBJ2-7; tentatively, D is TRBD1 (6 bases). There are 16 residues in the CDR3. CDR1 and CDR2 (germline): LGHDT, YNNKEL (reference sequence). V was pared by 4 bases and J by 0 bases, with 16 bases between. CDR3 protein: CASSLDGPQGSYEQYF. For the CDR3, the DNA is TGTGCCAGCAGCCTCGACGGCCCACAGGGCTCCTACGAGCAGTACTTC.

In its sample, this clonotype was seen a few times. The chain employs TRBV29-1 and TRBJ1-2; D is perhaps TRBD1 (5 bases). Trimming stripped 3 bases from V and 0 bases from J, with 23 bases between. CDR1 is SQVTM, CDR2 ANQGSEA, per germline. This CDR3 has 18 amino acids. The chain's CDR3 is CSVDGPKGDWGANYGYTF. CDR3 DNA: TGCAGCGTTGACGGACCAAAGGGTGATTGGGGGGCTAACTATGGCTACACCTTC.

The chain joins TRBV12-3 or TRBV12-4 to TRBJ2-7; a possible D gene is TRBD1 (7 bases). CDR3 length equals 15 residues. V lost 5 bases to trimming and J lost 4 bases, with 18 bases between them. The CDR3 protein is CASSPLFRGVYEQYF. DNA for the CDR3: TGTGCCAGCAGTCCCCTTTTCAGGGGGGTATACGAGCAGTACTTC.